Detailed here is one T cell receptor beta chain. Its antigen is undetermined. The data stem from a study of a mutant IDH1 vaccine in newly diagnosed glioma. Across the whole study: The initiation of vaccination occurred 4-6 weeks after radiotherapy alone, or with temozolomide cycles. Previous treatment comprised radiotherapy, temozolomide, or both, mostly both. Weeks 35 and 47 hosted visits V12 and V13, respectively.

As for time point: week 35, safety follow-up. Mutant IDH1 20-mer peptide, at 300 ug, made up each vaccine dose, with topical imiquimod. Scheduled for weeks 1, 3, 5, 7, 11, 15, 19 and 23, eight vaccinations were given to patients. TCRdb keeps only in-frame clones here, not all; method: immunoSEQ multiplex PCR. Among some 44,000 clones listed, roughly 80% were seen once. Trimming removed 6 bases from V and 3 bases from J; junction bases left unmatched: 6. Germline V lookup: CDR1 MNHNY, CDR2 SVGAGI (reference sequence). There are 14 residues in the CDR3. This sequence originates from a woman between 50 and 59 years old with glioma. Sequenced material: PBMCs, taken from a glioma patient whose treatment included an IDH1 peptide vaccine. V usage is TRBV6-6 and J usage is TRBJ2-7, with 9 bases lining up with TRBD1. The DNA of the CDR3 is TGTGCCAGCAGGCCCGGACAGGGGAACTACGAGCAGTACTTC. It specifies CASRPGQGNYEQYF.